The 21 T cell receptor beta chains given below trace back to one sample, sequenced in a study of T cells expressing NK-cell markers. After re-calling the 5' RACE reads, TCRdb lists one entry per CDR3 protein, DNA absent. The listing contains a few hundred thousand distinct CDR3 sequences. The material sequenced was blood T cells: a sorted CD56 or NKG2C T cell subset, CD4+ or CD8+ T cells, or bulk PBMC T cells (not recorded which). Source of these receptors: a man in his late teens or twenties in good health.

This chain links TRBV5-6 with TRBJ1-5; checking the TCRdb D call of TRBD1 is not possible without DNA. This CDR3 has 13 amino acids. Germline V lookup: CDR1 SGHDT, CDR2 YYEEEE. This CDR3 reads CASSLGPGEPQHF.

The V call is TRBV11-2, the J call TRBJ2-2; TCRdb names TRBD1, which stays unverified in the absence of DNA. The CDR3 consists of 14 residues. The germline gives CDR1 SGHAT, CDR2 FQNNGV. This CDR3 reads CASSFGTTRGELFF.

The V gene is TRBV27, the J gene TRBJ1-2; TCRdb gives TRBD1 as the D gene, but with no DNA this cannot be confirmed. CDR1 and CDR2 from the germline V gene are MNHEY and SMNVEV (reference sequence). The CDR3 length is 15 residues. The CDR3 sequence is CASSSAGANNYGYTF.

The chain combines TRBV7-6 with TRBJ2-2; TCRdb names TRBD1, which stays unverified in the absence of DNA. Germline values: CDR1 SGHVS, CDR2 FNYEAQ. The CDR3 contains 12 residues. CDR3 loop: CASGRYTGELFF.

V gene TRBV11-2 combines with J gene TRBJ2-2. The CDR3 loop spans 11 amino acids. Germline assignment: CDR1 SGHAT and CDR2 FQNNGV. The CDR3 protein is CASRTTGELFF.

The chain uses TRBV7-9 and TRBJ2-2; TCRdb names TRBD2, which stays unverified in the absence of DNA. In germline, CDR1 is SEHNR, CDR2 FQNEAQ (reference sequence). This CDR3 has 14 residues. The CDR3 protein is CASSLEAGGGELFF.

The genes are TRBV6-5 and TRBJ1-1; TCRdb lists TRBD1, though no DNA is available to test this call. Germline V gene sequence: CDR1 MNHEY, CDR2 SVGAGI. The CDR3 totals 14 residues. The CDR3 sequence is CASSLDRVKAEAFF.

This CDR3 is CSVGLAVARTQYF. The chain carries TRBV29-1 and TRBJ2-5; TCRdb returns TRBD2, unconfirmable since there is no DNA. The CDR3 spans 13 residues. Germline CDR1 reads SQVTM; CDR2 reads ANQGSEA.

The chain has TRBV27 and TRBJ1-1; TCRdb gives TRBD1 as the D gene, but with no DNA this cannot be confirmed. CDR3 size: 17 residues. In germline, CDR1 is MNHEY, CDR2 SMNVEV (reference sequence). This CDR3 is CASSPRGQGATNTEAFF.

The chain recombines TRBV12-3 or TRBV12-4 with TRBJ1-5; TCRdb's D call, TRBD1, is unchecked because there is no DNA. The CDR3 contains 15 residues. This CDR3 is CASSSRGQGGQPQHF.

The chain combines TRBV20-1 with TRBJ2-1; the TCRdb call, TRBD1, lacks DNA for checking. Germline V CDR1 and CDR2: DFQATT, SNEGSKA (reference sequence). CDR3 length: 13 residues. The CDR3 loop reads CSAPRLEDNEQFF.

This chain connects TRBV3-1 to TRBJ2-1; TCRdb's D call of TRBD2 is untestable without DNA. This CDR3 is 12 amino acids long. Germline assignment: CDR1 LGHDT and CDR2 YNNKEL (reference sequence). CDR3 sequence reads: CASSRREGEQFF.

The chain carries TRBV4-2 and TRBJ2-3; TCRdb's assignment of TRBD1 cannot be checked, as there is no DNA. CDR1 and CDR2 (germline): LGHNA, YNFKEQ. The length of the CDR3 is 16 residues. The CDR3 loop is CASSPMKPGGTDTQYF.

CDR3 sequence reads: CASSRSGDRDGYTF. The gene calls are TRBV18 and TRBJ1-2; checking the TCRdb D call of TRBD1 is not possible without DNA. The CDR3 spans 14 residues. Germline-derived CDR1 and CDR2 are KGHSH and LQKENI.

The chain uses TRBV6-5 and TRBJ2-3; the D call from TCRdb, TRBD1, cannot be confirmed without DNA. This CDR3 contains 14 residues. Germline CDR1 MNHEY, CDR2 SVGAGI. The CDR3 region is CASSYKDRGGTQYF.

The chain couples TRBV4-3 to TRBJ2-7. The CDR3 length is 15 residues. Germline assignment: CDR1 LGHNA and CDR2 YSLEER. This CDR3 reads CASSQDRVPSYEQYF.

The V call is TRBV4-2, the J call TRBJ2-2; the D gene TCRdb calls, TRBD2, cannot be checked with no DNA. The CDR3 sequence is 19 residues long. Germline V lookup: CDR1 LGHNA, CDR2 YNFKEQ. The CDR3 here is CASSRSPGLAGKNTGELFF.

The chain recombines TRBV18 with TRBJ1-2; TCRdb lists TRBD1, though no DNA is available to test this call. The CDR3 loop spans 15 amino acids. Germline assignment: CDR1 KGHSH and CDR2 LQKENI. Here the CDR3 reads CASSNLGGYGYGYTF.

The J gene is TRBJ2-1, the V gene TRBV5-1. CDR1 is SGHRS, CDR2 YFSETQ, per germline. This CDR3 contains 17 residues. CDR3 residues: CASSLGFSSSSYNEQFF.

The chain is built from TRBV7-6 and TRBJ2-7. CDR3 length: 13 amino acids. Per germline, CDR1 SGHVS and CDR2 FNYEAQ. Here the CDR3 reads CASSLALESFQYF.

This rearrangement joins TRBV29-1 to TRBJ2-3; as DNA is missing, the TRBD2 call by TCRdb cannot be tested. The CDR3 covers 14 residues. Looked up from germline, CDR1 is SQVTM and CDR2 is ANQGSEA. This CDR3 is CSVEGAAGWDTQYF.